This is a list of T cell receptor beta chains from one sample in a study of blood T cell repertoires in COVID-19. Using immunoSEQ multiplex PCR, the repertoire was profiled, and TCRdb retains in-frame clones only, with some absent. This repertoire shows fewer than 250,000 clones, around four fifths found once; its top ten account for 5% to 8%. Material: peripheral blood. These receptors were collected from a woman aged 55-70 years with active or convalescent COVID-19. Each CDR3 is given with its conserved first and last residue. The D gene is left open where the match is weak. Not all rows give a size; the values are once, few, many and, for expanded clones, a class.

d_call	j_call	clone_size	v_call	cdr3_aa	cdr3_nt
-	TRBJ1-4	-	TRBV11-2	CASSLIGIAEKLFF	TGTGCCAGCAGCTTGATCGGGATTGCTGAAAAACTGTTTTTT
TRBD1	TRBJ2-3	-	TRBV24-1	CATGGQGVDTQYF	TGTGCCACCGGGGGACAGGGGGTTGATACGCAGTATTTT
TRBD2	TRBJ2-5	-	TRBV7-9	CASSSGLAGQETQYF	TGTGCCAGCAGCTCGGGACTAGCGGGACAAGAGACCCAGTACTTC
-	TRBJ1-1	-	TRBV5-1	CASKFGGGGNTEAFF	TGCGCCAGCAAGTTCGGGGGCGGGGGGAACACTGAAGCTTTCTTT
TRBD2	TRBJ2-5	once	TRBV11-2	CASSSPLSGGEETQYF	TGTGCCAGCAGCTCCCCCCTTAGCGGGGGGGAAGAGACCCAGTACTTC
TRBD1	TRBJ1-2	many	TRBV2	CASTGQGRLFYGYTF	TGTGCCAGCACGGGACAGGGCCGACTATTCTATGGCTACACCTTC
-	TRBJ2-2	-	TRBV4-1	CASSQSLAGNGELFF	TGCGCCAGCAGCCAAAGCCTGGCGGGGAACGGGGAGCTGTTTTTT
TRBD2	TRBJ2-2	once	TRBV7-6	CASSYPGTSGGTSTGELFF	TGTGCCAGCAGCTACCCCGGGACTAGCGGGGGGACGAGCACCGGGGAGCTGTTTTTT
TRBD2	TRBJ2-5	-	TRBV7-9	CASSLGGSGKETQYF	TGTGCCAGCAGCTTAGGGGGTAGCGGGAAGGAGACCCAGTACTTC
-	TRBJ1-2	-	TRBV11-3	CASSSRTSIDGYTF	TGTGCCAGCAGCTCCCGGACAAGTATAGATGGCTACACCTTC
-	TRBJ2-2	few	TRBV7-9	CASSLGGPGTGELFF	TGTGCCAGCAGCTTAGGAGGGCCCGGGACCGGGGAGCTGTTTTTT
TRBD1	TRBJ2-5	-	TRBV19	CASSPTGQGDKTQYF	TGTGCCAGTAGTCCCACGGGACAGGGGGACAAGACCCAGTACTTC
-	TRBJ1-2	-	TRBV28	CASSLRPGSNYGYTF	TGTGCCAGCAGTTTACGGCCAGGGTCTAACTATGGCTACACCTTC
TRBD2	TRBJ2-3	once	TRBV7-9	CASSSSGRDADTQYF	TGTGCCAGCAGCTCTAGCGGGAGGGACGCAGATACGCAGTATTTT
TRBD1	TRBJ1-3	many	TRBV5-1	CASRPPYRGSGNTIYF	TGCGCCAGCAGGCCCCCATACAGGGGCTCTGGAAACACCATATATTTT
-	TRBJ1-6	-	TRBV4-2	CASSQEYISPLHF	TGTGCCAGCAGCCAAGAGTATATTTCACCCCTCCACTTT
TRBD2	TRBJ2-3	-	TRBV24-1	CATSDPGLAGSTDTQYF	TGTGCCACCAGTGATCCCGGACTAGCGGGAAGCACAGATACGCAGTATTTT
TRBD2	TRBJ2-2	-	TRBV6-4	CASSELAGLNTGELFF	TGTGCCAGCAGTGAGTTAGCGGGATTGAACACCGGGGAGCTGTTTTTT
-	TRBJ2-3	-	TRBV3-1/TRBV3-2	CASSQTRFGTQYF	TGTGCCAGCAGCCAAACTAGATTCGGTACGCAGTATTTT
-	TRBJ1-5	-	TRBV20-1	CSASVEGSQPQHF	TGCAGTGCTAGTGTGGAGGGGTCCCAGCCCCAGCATTTT
TRBD1	TRBJ1-2	-	TRBV5-1	CASTYSGDRGLDGYTF	TGCGCCAGCACCTACTCGGGGGACAGGGGGCTGGATGGCTACACCTTC
-	TRBJ1-1	once	TRBV9	CASSLSPQGYTEAFF	TGTGCCAGCAGCCTTAGTCCCCAGGGGTACACTGAAGCTTTCTTT
-	TRBJ2-1	-	TRBV3-1/TRBV3-2	CASSQVSFDEQFF	TGTGCCAGCAGCCAAGTATCTTTCGATGAGCAGTTCTTC
TRBD2	TRBJ2-1	-	TRBV28	CASRASGDHNEQFF	TGTGCCAGCAGGGCTAGCGGGGATCACAATGAGCAGTTCTTC
TRBD2	TRBJ2-1	-	TRBV19	CASSTGTSGNNEQFF	TGTGCCAGTAGTACCGGGACTAGCGGGAACAATGAGCAGTTCTTC
-	TRBJ2-3	-	TRBV27	CASSSHPDSPDTQYF	TGTGCCAGCAGTTCCCACCCCGACAGCCCGGATACGCAGTATTTT
-	TRBJ1-5	-	TRBV21-1	CASSKRNFRCAADSNQPQHF	TGTGCCAGCAGCAAAAGGAATTTTCGGTGTGCTGCTGATAGCAATCAGCCTCAGCATTTT
TRBD2	TRBJ2-3	-	TRBV4-1	CASRLAGNTDTQYF	TGCGCCAGCAGACTAGCGGGGAACACAGATACGCAGTATTTT
-	TRBJ1-5	-	TRBV12-3/TRBV12-4	CASSLVPDQPQHF	TGTGCCAGCAGTTTAGTTCCGGATCAGCCCCAGCATTTT
-	TRBJ2-1	-	TRBV9	CASSVGLPGYNEQFF	TGTGCCAGCAGCGTAGGGCTTCCGGGCTACAATGAGCAGTTCTTC
TRBD1	TRBJ2-3	once	TRBV7-8	CASSQGGQGTDTQYF	TGTGCCAGCAGCCAGGGGGGACAGGGCACAGATACGCAGTATTTT
-	TRBJ2-3	-	TRBV4-2	CASSQGPGVTDTQYF	TGTGCCAGCAGCCAAGGGCCAGGGGTCACAGATACGCAGTATTTT
TRBD1	TRBJ2-1	-	TRBV29-1	CSVEETGGNEQFF	TGCAGCGTTGAGGAGACAGGGGGAAATGAGCAGTTCTTC
-	TRBJ2-1	-	TRBV7-7	CASSLLAGAEDNEQFF	TGTGCTAGCAGCTTACTGGCAGGGGCGGAAGACAATGAGCAGTTCTTC
TRBD1	TRBJ1-1	-	TRBV7-9	CASSWQTGDTEAFF	TGTGCCAGCAGCTGGCAGACAGGGGACACTGAAGCTTTCTTT
TRBD1	TRBJ2-5	-	TRBV18	CASSPGRQGALETQYF	TGTGCCAGCTCACCCGGTCGCCAGGGGGCCTTAGAGACCCAGTACTTC
-	TRBJ2-1	-	TRBV24-1	CATSDPLPGLHNEQFF	TGTGCCACCAGTGATCCACTCCCGGGACTTCACAATGAGCAGTTCTTC
TRBD2	TRBJ2-5	-	TRBV2	CASRPLAGAETQYF	TGTGCCAGCAGGCCCCTAGCGGGGGCTGAGACCCAGTACTTC
-	TRBJ2-7	-	TRBV12-3/TRBV12-4	CASSLGRGNEQYF	TGTGCCAGCAGTTTAGGTAGGGGCAACGAGCAGTACTTC
-	TRBJ2-7	few	TRBV30	CAWGGRGPSYEQYF	TGTGCCTGGGGGGGTCGGGGTCCCTCCTACGAGCAGTACTTC
-	TRBJ2-4	once	TRBV10-3	CASGPSDIQYF	TGTGCCTCGGGTCCGTCGGACATTCAGTACTTC